The source of this T cell receptor beta chain is a study of CXCR4 blockade with PD-1 therapy in pancreatic cancer. Study-level results: Clone frequency correlated with its number of distinct nucleotide rearrangements.

For this clone: What it binds is not known. The missing CDR3 end, 1 residue past where the read stops, is filled in from the germline J gene.

The protocol was immunoSEQ multiplex PCR, while the TCRdb copy is restricted to in-frame clones and leaves out a portion. The sample carries about 710 clones, roughly 52% recorded once. J lost 3 bases, V lost 0 bases, and 14 bases had no gene match. The germline V gene encodes CDR1 ENHRY and CDR2 SYGVKD. The CDR3 runs 19 residues. The chain is built from TRBV10-3 and TRBJ2-3; 8 bases align to TRBD1. This receptor was taken from a human donor with pancreatic ductal adenocarcinoma. Sequenced sample: tumor tissue. CDR3: CAISESGGRDRGWTDTQYF. CDR3 bases read: TGTGCCATCAGTGAGTCGGGTGGACGAGACAGGGGTTGGACAGATACGCAGTAT.